This TCR beta chain was sequenced for a study of T cells in localized non-small cell lung cancer. The CDR3 covers 18 residues. Between the trimmed V and J ends, which lost 5 bases and 4 bases, there was a span of 24 bases. Germline CDR1 is SGHAT and CDR2 is FQDESV (reference sequence). Here immunoSEQ multiplex PCR was the method, and the copy in TCRdb shows in-frame clones only, minus some. Here the sample spans around 41,000 clones, 86% being singletons. The sequence came from a woman between 18 and 50 years old with stage III lung adenocarcinoma. Here the sequenced sample was peripheral blood, taken before any cancer treatment. The chain links TRBV11-1 to TRBJ2-1, with a tentative D call TRBD2 (6 bases). For the CDR3, the DNA is TGTGCCAGCAGCCTACGGCCCGGGACTCTCATTCTATACAATGAGCAGTTCTTC. It specifies CASSLRPGTLILYNEQFF.